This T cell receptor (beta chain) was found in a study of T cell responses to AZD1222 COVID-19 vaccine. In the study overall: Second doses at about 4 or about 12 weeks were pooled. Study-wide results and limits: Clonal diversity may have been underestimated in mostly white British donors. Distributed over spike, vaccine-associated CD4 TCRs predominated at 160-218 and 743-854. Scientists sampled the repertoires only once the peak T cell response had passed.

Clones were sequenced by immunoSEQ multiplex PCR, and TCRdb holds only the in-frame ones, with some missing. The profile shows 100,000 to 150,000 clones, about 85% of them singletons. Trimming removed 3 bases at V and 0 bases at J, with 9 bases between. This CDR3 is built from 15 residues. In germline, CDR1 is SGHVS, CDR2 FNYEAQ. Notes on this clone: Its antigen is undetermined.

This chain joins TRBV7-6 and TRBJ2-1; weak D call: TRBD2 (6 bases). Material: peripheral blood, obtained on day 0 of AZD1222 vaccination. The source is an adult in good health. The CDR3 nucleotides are TGTGCCAGCAGCTTCGGGACTCGCTCCTACAATGAGCAGTTCTTC. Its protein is CASSFGTRSYNEQFF.